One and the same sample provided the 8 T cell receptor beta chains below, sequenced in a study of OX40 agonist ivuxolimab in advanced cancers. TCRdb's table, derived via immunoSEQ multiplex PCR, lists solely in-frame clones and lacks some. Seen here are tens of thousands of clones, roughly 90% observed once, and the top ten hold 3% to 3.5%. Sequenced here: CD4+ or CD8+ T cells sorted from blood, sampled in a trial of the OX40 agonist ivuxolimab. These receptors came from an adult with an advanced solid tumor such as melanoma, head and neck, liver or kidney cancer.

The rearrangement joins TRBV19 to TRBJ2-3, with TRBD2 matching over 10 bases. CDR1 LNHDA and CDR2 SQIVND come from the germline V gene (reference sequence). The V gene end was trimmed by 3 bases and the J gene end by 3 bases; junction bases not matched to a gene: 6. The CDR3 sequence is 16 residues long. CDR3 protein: CASSMSSGGPTDTQYF. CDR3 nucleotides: TGTGCCAGTAGTATGAGTAGCGGGGGGCCAACAGATACGCAGTATTTT.

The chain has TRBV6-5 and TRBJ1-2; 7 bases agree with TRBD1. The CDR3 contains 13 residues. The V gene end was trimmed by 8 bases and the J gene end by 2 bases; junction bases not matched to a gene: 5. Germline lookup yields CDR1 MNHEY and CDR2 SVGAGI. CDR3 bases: TGTGCCAGCTCTGCGACAGGGAACTATGGCTACACCTTC. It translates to CASSATGNYGYTF.

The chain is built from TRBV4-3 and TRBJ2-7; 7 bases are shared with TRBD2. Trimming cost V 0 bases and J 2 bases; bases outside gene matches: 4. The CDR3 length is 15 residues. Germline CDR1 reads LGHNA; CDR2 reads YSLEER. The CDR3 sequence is CASSQERGSTYEQYF. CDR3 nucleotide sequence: TGCGCCAGCAGCCAAGAGCGGGGGTCGACCTACGAGCAGTACTTC.

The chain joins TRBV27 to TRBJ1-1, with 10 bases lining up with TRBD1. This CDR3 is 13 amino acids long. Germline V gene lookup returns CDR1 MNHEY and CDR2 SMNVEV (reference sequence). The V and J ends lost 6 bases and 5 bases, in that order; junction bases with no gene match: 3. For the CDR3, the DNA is TGTGCCAGCAGGACAGGGGGCAGTACTGAAGCTTTCTTT. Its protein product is CASRTGGSTEAFF.

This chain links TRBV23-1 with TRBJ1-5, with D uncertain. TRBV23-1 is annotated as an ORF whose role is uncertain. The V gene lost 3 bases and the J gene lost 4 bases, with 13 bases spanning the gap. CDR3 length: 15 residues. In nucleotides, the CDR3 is TGCGCCAGCAGTCATGTAATGGCCGTTAATCAGCCCCAGCATTTT. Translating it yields CASSHVMAVNQPQHF.

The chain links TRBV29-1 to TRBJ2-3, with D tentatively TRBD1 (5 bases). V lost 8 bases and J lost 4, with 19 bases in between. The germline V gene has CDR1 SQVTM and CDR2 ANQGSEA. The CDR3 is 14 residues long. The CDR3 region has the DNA TGCAGCTATAGGGGTGTAATAAATGCAGATACGCAGTATTTT. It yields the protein CSYRGVINADTQYF.

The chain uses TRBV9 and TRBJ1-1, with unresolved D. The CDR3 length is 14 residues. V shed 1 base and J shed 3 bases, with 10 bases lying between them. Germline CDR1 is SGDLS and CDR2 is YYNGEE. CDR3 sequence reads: CASSVFDGDTEAFF. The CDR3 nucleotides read TGTGCCAGCAGCGTATTCGACGGGGACACTGAAGCTTTCTTT.

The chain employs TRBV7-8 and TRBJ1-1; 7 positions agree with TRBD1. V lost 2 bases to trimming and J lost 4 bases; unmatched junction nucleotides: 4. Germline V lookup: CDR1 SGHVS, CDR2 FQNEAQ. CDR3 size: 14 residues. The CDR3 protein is CASSLLRGATEAFF. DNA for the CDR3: TGTGCCAGCAGCTTACTCAGGGGGGCCACTGAAGCTTTCTTT.